This T cell receptor beta chain emerged from a study of beta chain features in type 1 diabetes. Since all of the isolated RNA was reverse transcribed, expressed TCRB transcripts were what got sequenced. Measured with immunoSEQ multiplex PCR; TCRdb has only the in-frame clones, and not every one. The sample yields about 40,000 clones, about half seen once. CDR3 length: 13 amino acids. From germline, CDR1 is GTSNPN and CDR2 SVGIG (reference sequence). V was trimmed by 4 bases and J by 8 bases, leaving 17 bases between them. The sequencing input was central memory CD4+ T cells from blood. This chain links TRBV30 with TRBJ1-1; D unclear. The receptor's source is a woman aged 18-29 years in good health. CDR3 region: CAWMFRGGQEAFF. CDR3 nucleotide sequence: TGTGCCTGGATGTTCCGGGGAGGTCAAGAAGCTTTCTTT.